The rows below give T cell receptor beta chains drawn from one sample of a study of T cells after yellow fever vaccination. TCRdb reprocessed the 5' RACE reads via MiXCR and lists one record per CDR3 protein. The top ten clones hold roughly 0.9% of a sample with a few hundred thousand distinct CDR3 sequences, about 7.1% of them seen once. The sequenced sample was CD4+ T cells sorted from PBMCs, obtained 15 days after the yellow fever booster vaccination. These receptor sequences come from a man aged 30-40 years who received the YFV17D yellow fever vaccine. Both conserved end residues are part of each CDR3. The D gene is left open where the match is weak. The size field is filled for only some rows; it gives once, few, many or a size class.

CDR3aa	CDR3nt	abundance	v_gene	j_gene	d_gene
CASSLRQGDTGELFF	TGCGCCAGCAGCCTCCGACAGGGCGACACCGGGGAGCTGTTTTTT	-	TRBV23-1	TRBJ2-2	TRBD1
CASSGDRGGQETQYF	TGCGCCAGCAGCGGGGACAGGGGTGGGCAAGAGACCCAGTACTTC	few	TRBV5-1	TRBJ2-5	TRBD1
CASSATGSRQPQHF	TGTGCCAGCAGTGCCACAGGTTCCCGGCAGCCCCAGCATTTT	few	TRBV25-1	TRBJ1-5	-
CAISESRASGSSSDTQYF	TGTGCCATCAGTGAGTCGAGGGCTAGCGGGAGTTCGTCAGATACGCAGTATTTT	-	TRBV10-3	TRBJ2-3	TRBD2
CASSPRGGGHEKLFF	TGTGCCAGCAGCCCCCGTGGGGGGGGACATGAAAAACTGTTTTTT	-	TRBV12-3/TRBV12-4	TRBJ1-4	-
CASRTAGRNTGELFF	TGTGCCAGCAGAACGGCAGGGAGGAACACCGGGGAGCTGTTTTTT	few	TRBV7-6	TRBJ2-2	-
CASSQGLAGGGYEQYF	TGTGCCAGCAGCCAAGGTCTAGCGGGAGGAGGGTACGAGCAGTACTTC	-	TRBV3-1	TRBJ2-7	TRBD2
CASSPPGLPTGEQYF	TGTGCCAGCTCACCTCCGGGACTACCGACCGGGGAGCAGTACTTC	-	TRBV18	TRBJ2-7	TRBD2
CASSLRVGWLGNTGELFF	TGTGCCAGCAGTTTACGCGTCGGGTGGTTGGGGAACACCGGGGAGCTGTTTTTT	-	TRBV28	TRBJ2-2	-
CASSQDLSLASREQYF	TGTGCCAGCAGCCAAGACCTATCACTAGCTAGTCGCGAGCAGTACTTC	few	TRBV3-1	TRBJ2-7	-
CAISTLTGEETQYF	TGTGCCATCAGTACCCTGACAGGGGAAGAGACCCAGTACTTC	-	TRBV10-3	TRBJ2-5	TRBD1
CASSSPGLAGGNNEQFF	TGTGCCAGCAGTTCTCCGGGACTAGCGGGAGGGAACAATGAGCAGTTCTTC	many	TRBV2	TRBJ2-1	TRBD2
CACTQSGGRGEQFF	TGTGCCTGCACCCAGAGCGGGGGCCGTGGGGAGCAGTTCTTC	-	TRBV12-5	TRBJ2-1	TRBD2
CASSLPRDRDPYNSPLHF	TGTGCCAGCAGCCTTCCCAGGGACAGGGACCCTTATAATTCACCCCTCCACTTT	-	TRBV7-8	TRBJ1-6	TRBD1
CASNDLETQYF	TGTGCCAGCAACGACCTTGAGACCCAGTACTTC	many	TRBV6-2/TRBV6-3	TRBJ2-5	-
CATSFTESNYGYTF	TGTGCCACCAGCTTCACAGAGTCTAACTATGGCTACACCTTC	many	TRBV15	TRBJ1-2	-
CASSHEREF	TGCGCCAGCAGCCATGAACGTGAATTC	few	TRBV4-1	TRBJ2-1	-
CASSFKEGNTIYF	TGTGCCAGCAGCTTTAAGGAGGGAAACACCATATATTTT	few	TRBV7-8	TRBJ1-3	-
CATSRDPGGGTQYF	TGTGCCACCAGCAGAGATCCTGGGGGTGGGACCCAGTACTTC	many	TRBV15	TRBJ2-5	-
CASSYRQGWANVLTF	TGTGCCAGCAGCTACCGACAGGGTTGGGCCAACGTCCTGACTTTC	many	TRBV5-6	TRBJ2-6	TRBD1
CSAGVLAKNIQYF	TGCAGTGCCGGCGTACTAGCCAAAAACATTCAGTACTTC	few	TRBV20-1	TRBJ2-4	-
CASSPTASSYNEQFF	TGTGCCAGCAGTCCGACGGCGAGCTCCTACAATGAGCAGTTCTTC	many	TRBV6-2/TRBV6-3	TRBJ2-1	-
CASSEGLTGTEAFF	TGCGCCAGCAGCGAGGGGTTAACGGGGACTGAAGCTTTCTTT	many	TRBV10-1	TRBJ1-1	-
CASSIVDGSYEQYF	TGTGCCAGTAGTATAGTAGACGGATCCTACGAGCAGTACTTC	few	TRBV19	TRBJ2-7	-
CSASLGAPAEVAKNIQYF	TGCAGTGCTAGTTTGGGGGCGCCAGCAGAAGTGGCCAAAAACATTCAGTACTTC	many	TRBV20-1	TRBJ2-4	-
CASRRDTSTGELFF	TGTGCCAGTAGGCGGGACACCTCTACCGGGGAGCTGTTTTTT	few	TRBV19	TRBJ2-2	-
CASSQGGFTRGIYNEQFF	TGCGCCAGCAGCCAAGGGGGATTTACAAGGGGGATCTACAATGAGCAGTTCTTC	many	TRBV4-3	TRBJ2-1	-
CAIRGTTSPTDTQYF	TGTGCCATCAGGGGGACTACAAGTCCGACAGATACGCAGTATTTT	few	TRBV10-3	TRBJ2-3	TRBD2
CASSGTSGRAAYEQYF	TGCGCCAGCAGCGGGACTAGCGGGAGGGCCGCCTACGAGCAGTACTTC	many	TRBV5-1	TRBJ2-7	TRBD2
CASSLASLGNTIYF	TGTGCCAGCAGCTTAGCTTCCCTAGGAAACACCATATATTTT	few	TRBV7-2	TRBJ1-3	-
CASSLGLAGLSKNIQYF	TGTGCCAGCAGCTTGGGACTAGCGGGACTATCCAAAAACATTCAGTACTTC	many	TRBV11-1	TRBJ2-4	TRBD2
CSARPTGEETQYF	TGCAGTGCTAGACCGACTGGTGAAGAGACCCAGTACTTC	many	TRBV20-1	TRBJ2-5	-
CAAAGGLGGFSYNEQFF	TGTGCCGCCGCCGGGGGCCTGGGGGGCTTTTCCTACAATGAGCAGTTCTTC	-	TRBV15	TRBJ2-1	-